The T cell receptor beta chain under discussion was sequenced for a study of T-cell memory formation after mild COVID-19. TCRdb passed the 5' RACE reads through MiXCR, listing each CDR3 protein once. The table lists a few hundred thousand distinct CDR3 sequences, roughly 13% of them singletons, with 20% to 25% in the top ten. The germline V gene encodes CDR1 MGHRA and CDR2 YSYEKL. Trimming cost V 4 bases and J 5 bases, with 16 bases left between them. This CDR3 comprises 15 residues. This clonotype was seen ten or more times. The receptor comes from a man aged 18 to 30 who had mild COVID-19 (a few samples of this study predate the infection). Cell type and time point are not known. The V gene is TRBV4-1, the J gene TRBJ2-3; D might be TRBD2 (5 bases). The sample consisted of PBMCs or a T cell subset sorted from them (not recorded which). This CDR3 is CASSLPPRAEDTQYF. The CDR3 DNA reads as TGCGCCAGCAGCCTCCCCCCGCGGGCAGAAGATACGCAGTATTTT.